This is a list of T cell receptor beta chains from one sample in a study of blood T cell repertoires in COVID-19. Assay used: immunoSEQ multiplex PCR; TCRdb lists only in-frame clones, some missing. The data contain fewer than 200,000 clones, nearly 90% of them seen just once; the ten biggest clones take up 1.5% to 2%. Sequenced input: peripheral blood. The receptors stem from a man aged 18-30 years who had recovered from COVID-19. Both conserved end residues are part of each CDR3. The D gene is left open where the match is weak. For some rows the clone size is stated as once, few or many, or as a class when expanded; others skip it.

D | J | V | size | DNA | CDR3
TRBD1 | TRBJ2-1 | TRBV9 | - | TGTGCCAGCAGCACGTCCGGGACAGGTGAGGAGCAGTTCTTC | CASSTSGTGEEQFF
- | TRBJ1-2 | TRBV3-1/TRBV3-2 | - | TGTGCCAGCAGCCAAGAGGGGGCCAACTATGGCTACACCTTC | CASSQEGANYGYTF
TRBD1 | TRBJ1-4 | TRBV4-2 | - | TGTGCCAGCAGCCCGGGGGGACAGGGAGGAAAACTGTTTTTT | CASSPGGQGGKLFF
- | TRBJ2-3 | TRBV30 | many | TGTGCCTGGAAGCCCCTAGACCAGTTTGATACGCAGTATTTT | CAWKPLDQFDTQYF
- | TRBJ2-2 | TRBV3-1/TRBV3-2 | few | TGTGCCAGCAGCCAAGACGTGTCCGGGGAGCTGTTTTTT | CASSQDVSGELFF
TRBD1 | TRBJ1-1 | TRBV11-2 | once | TGTGCCAGCAGTCCCCTTAGGGACAGAGAAGCTTTCTTT | CASSPLRDREAFF
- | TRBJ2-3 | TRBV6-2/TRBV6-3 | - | TGTGCCAGCAGTCCCCGGGGCGCCGGGGGAGATACGCAGTATTTT | CASSPRGAGGDTQYF
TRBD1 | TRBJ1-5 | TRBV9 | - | TGTGCCAGCAGCGTAGACGGCGGGACAGGGGATCAGCCCCAGCATTTT | CASSVDGGTGDQPQHF
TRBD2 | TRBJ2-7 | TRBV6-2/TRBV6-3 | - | TGTGCCAGCAGTTACTCCCTTAGCGGGTACTCCTACGAGCAGTACTTC | CASSYSLSGYSYEQYF
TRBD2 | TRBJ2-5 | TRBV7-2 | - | TGTGCCAGCAGCTCGAAGGGGAGTAGCGGGAGAAAAGAGACCCAGTACTTC | CASSSKGSSGRKETQYF
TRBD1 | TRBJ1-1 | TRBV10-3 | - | TGTGCCAGCCAGGGGGACTCACACACTGAAGCTTTCTTT | CASQGDSHTEAFF
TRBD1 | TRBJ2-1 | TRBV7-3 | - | TGTGCCAGCAGCTCCTATTCCGGGACAGGATTCTACAATGAGCAGTTCTTC | CASSSYSGTGFYNEQFF
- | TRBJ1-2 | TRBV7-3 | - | TGTGCCAGCAGCCATATTAGGGGGATTGGCTACACCTTC | CASSHIRGIGYTF
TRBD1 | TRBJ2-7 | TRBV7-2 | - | TGTGCCAGCAGCTTACAGACAGGGGGCTCCTACGAGCAGTACTTC | CASSLQTGGSYEQYF
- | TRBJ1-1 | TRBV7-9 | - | TGTGCCAGCAGCTTTCAGAACACTGAAGCTTTCTTT | CASSFQNTEAFF
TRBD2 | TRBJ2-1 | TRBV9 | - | TGTGCCAGCAGCGTGAGGACTAGCGATCGCGGTGAGCAGTTCTTC | CASSVRTSDRGEQFF
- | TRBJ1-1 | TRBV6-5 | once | TGTGCCAGCAGTTACTGGCGGGATTCGAACACTGAAGCTTTCTTT | CASSYWRDSNTEAFF
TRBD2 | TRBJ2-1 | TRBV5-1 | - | TGCGCCAGCAGCCCTGATCCGGGAGGCTACAATGAGCAGTTCTTC | CASSPDPGGYNEQFF
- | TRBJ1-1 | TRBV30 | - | TGTGCCTGGAGTGTGGGCATGAACACTGAAGCTTTCTTT | CAWSVGMNTEAFF
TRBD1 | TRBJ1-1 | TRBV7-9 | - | TGTGCCAGCAGCTTGGGACAGGGTACTGAAGCTTTCTTT | CASSLGQGTEAFF
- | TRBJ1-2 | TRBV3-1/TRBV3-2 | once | TGTGCCAGCAGCCAATTGCAGGCGTCCTACACCTTC | CASSQLQASYTF
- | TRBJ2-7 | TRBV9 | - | TGTGCCAGCAGCGTACAAGCGGCGGGAGAGCAGTACTTC | CASSVQAAGEQYF
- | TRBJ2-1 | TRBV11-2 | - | TGTGCCAGCAGCTTAACAGGGAATGCCTACAATGAGCAGTTCTTC | CASSLTGNAYNEQFF
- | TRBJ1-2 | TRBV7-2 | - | TGTGCCAGCAGCTTAGTTGGGGGGGACATTCCGGGAGGCTACACCTTC | CASSLVGGDIPGGYTF
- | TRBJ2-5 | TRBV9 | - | TGTGCCAGCAGCGTAGGAGGCGGCGAATCGTACCAAGAGACCCAGTACTTC | CASSVGGGESYQETQYF
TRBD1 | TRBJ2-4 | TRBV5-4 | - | TGTGCCAGCAGCACCGGGGACAGCTTAGCCAAAAACATTCAGTACTTC | CASSTGDSLAKNIQYF
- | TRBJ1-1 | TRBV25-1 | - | TGTGCCAGCAGTGCTCAGGGAGGGAAAGCTTTCTTT | CASSAQGGKAFF
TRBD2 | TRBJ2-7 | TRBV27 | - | TGTGCCAGCAGCCGACTAGCGGGAGGTTCCTCCTACGAGCAGTACTTC | CASSRLAGGSSYEQYF
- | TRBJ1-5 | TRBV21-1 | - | TGTGCCAGCTTTACGACCCGGTGGGGGGATCAGCCCCAGCATTTT | CASFTTRWGDQPQHF
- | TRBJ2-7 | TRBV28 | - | TGTGCCAGCAGTTCCCCTGAGACAGGAGCCTACGAGCAGTACTTC | CASSSPETGAYEQYF
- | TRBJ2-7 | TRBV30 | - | TGTGCCTGGACAAGGACTGGCTACGAGCAGTACTTC | CAWTRTGYEQYF
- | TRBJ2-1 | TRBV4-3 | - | TGCGCCAGCAGCCAAGATGAGGGAGTTAGCTGGTACAATGAGCAGTTCTTC | CASSQDEGVSWYNEQFF
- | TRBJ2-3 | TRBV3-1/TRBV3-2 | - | TGTGCCAGCAGCCAAGGAACAGGCCGGCCAGATACGCAGTATTTT | CASSQGTGRPDTQYF
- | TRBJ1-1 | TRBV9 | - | TGTGCCAGCAGCGTAGTAGGGGTAACTGAAGCTTTCTTT | CASSVVGVTEAFF
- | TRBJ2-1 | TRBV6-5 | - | TGTGCCAGCAGTCCCGCGGGCACCGGCTACAATGAGCAGTTCTTC | CASSPAGTGYNEQFF
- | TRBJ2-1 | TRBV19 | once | TGTGCCAGTTGCGGTCTCTCCTACAATGAGCAGTTCTTC | CASCGLSYNEQFF
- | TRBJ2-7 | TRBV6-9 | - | TGTGCCAACCCTTTAATCGAGGTAAAGTCCTACGAGCAGTACTTC | CANPLIEVKSYEQYF
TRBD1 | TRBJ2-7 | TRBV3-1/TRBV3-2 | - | TGTGCCAGCAGCGCCGTGGGACAGGGCCCTGCCGCCGAGCAGTACTTC | CASSAVGQGPAAEQYF
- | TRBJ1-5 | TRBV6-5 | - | TGTGCCAGCAGTTCGCTCCCCCAGGCAGGGGCTCAGCCCCAGCATTTT | CASSSLPQAGAQPQHF
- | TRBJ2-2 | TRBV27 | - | TGTGCCAGCAGTTTCCGGACCGGGGAGCTGTTTTTT | CASSFRTGELFF
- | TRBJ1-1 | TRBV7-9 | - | TGTGCCAGCAGCTTAGGGCCTGACACTGAAGCTTTCTTT | CASSLGPDTEAFF
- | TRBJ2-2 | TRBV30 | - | TGTGCCTGGAACCTAGGGGCCGGGGAGCTGTTTTTT | CAWNLGAGELFF
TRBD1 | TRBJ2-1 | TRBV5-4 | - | TGTGCCAGCAGCTTCCCGGGACAGGCTCCTAATGAGCAGTTCTTC | CASSFPGQAPNEQFF
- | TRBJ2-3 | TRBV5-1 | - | TGCGCCAGCAGCGGAGGCACTAGCACAGATACGCAGTATTTT | CASSGGTSTDTQYF
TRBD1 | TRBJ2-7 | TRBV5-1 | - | TGCGCCAGCAGCTCCGCCGGGACAGGCGCCTACGAGCAGTACTTC | CASSSAGTGAYEQYF
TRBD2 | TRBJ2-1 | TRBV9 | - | TGTGCCAGCAGCGTAGGGGCTAGCGGGAGCACCTACAATGAGCAGTTCTTC | CASSVGASGSTYNEQFF
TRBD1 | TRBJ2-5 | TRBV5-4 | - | TGTGCCAGCAGCCACACTTCGGACAGGGAAGAGACCCAGTACTTC | CASSHTSDREETQYF
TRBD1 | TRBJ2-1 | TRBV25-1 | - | TGTGCCAGCACCCCTAGAGACAGGGGAAATTACAATGAGCAGTTCTTC | CASTPRDRGNYNEQFF
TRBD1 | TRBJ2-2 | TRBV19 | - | TGTGCCAGTAGGACAGGGTTAAACACCGGGGAGCTGTTTTTT | CASRTGLNTGELFF
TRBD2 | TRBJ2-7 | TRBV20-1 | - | TGCAGTGCTATTGACCCACTAGCGGCCTCGGGGGAGCAGTACTTC | CSAIDPLAASGEQYF
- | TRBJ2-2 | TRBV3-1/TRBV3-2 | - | TGTGCCAGCAGCCCGGGCGGGCACACCGGGGAGCTGTTTTTT | CASSPGGHTGELFF
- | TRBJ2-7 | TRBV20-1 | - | TGCAGTGCTACGCCAATCGGGGAGCAGTACTTC | CSATPIGEQYF
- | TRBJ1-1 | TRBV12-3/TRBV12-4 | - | TGTGCCAGCAGGATCCGGGCTGAAGCTTTCTTT | CASRIRAEAFF
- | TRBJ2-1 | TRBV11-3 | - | TGTGCCAGCAGCTCACTAGGAGCAATTGGCAATGAGCAGTTCTTC | CASSSLGAIGNEQFF
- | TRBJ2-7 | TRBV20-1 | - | TGCAGTGCCGCGAGGGAAGGCGAGCAGTACTTC | CSAAREGEQYF
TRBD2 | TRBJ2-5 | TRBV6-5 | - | TGTGCCAGCAGTTACGGACTAGCGTTAAAGGAGACCCAGTACTTC | CASSYGLALKETQYF
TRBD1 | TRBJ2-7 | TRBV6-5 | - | TGTGCCAGCAGCACAACCGGGACAGACCACTCGGGGCAGTACTTC | CASSTTGTDHSGQYF
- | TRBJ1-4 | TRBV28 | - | TGTGCCAGCAGGAAGGGGGGGAGAGGTGAAAAACTGTTTTTT | CASRKGGRGEKLFF
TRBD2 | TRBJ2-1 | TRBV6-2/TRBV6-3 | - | TGTGCCAGCAGTTACTTGCGGGAGGCCGCTTTCTTC | CASSYLREAAFF
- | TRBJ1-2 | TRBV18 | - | TGTGCCAGCTCACGCGGGAGAGAAAACTATGGCTACACCTTC | CASSRGRENYGYTF